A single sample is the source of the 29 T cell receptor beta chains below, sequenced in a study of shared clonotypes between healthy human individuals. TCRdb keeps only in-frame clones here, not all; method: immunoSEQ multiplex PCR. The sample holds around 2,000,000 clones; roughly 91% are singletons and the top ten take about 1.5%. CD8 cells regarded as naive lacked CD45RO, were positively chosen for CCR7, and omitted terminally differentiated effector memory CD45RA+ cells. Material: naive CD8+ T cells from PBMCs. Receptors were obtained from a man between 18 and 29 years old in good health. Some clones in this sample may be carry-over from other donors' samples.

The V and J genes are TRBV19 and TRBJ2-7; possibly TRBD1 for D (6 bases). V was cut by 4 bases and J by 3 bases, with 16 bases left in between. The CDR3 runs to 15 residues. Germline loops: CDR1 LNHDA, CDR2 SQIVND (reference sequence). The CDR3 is CASSKDRDTNYEQYF. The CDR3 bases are TGTGCCAGTAGTAAGGACCGGGACACCAACTACGAGCAGTACTTC. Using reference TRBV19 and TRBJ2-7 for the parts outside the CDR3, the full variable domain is DGGITQSPKYLFRKEGQNVTLSCEQNLNHDAMYWYRQDPGQGLRLIYYSQIVNDFQKGDIAEGYSVSREKKESFPLTVTSAQKNPTAFYLCASSKDRDTNYEQYFGPGTRLTVT.

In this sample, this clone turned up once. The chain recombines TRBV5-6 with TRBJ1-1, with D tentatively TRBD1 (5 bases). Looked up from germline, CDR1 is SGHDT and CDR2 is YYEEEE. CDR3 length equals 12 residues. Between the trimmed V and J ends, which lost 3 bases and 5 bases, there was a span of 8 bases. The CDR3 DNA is TGTGCCAGCAGCTACGGGGGAACTGAAGCTTTCTTT. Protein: CASSYGGTEAFF.

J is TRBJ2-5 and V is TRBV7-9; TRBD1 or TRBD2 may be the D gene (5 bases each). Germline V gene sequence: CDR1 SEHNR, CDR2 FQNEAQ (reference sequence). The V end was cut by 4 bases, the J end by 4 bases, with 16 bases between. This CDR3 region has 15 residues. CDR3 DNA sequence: TGTGCCAGCAGCTCTAAGGGACCAAGCCCAGAGACCCAGTACTTC. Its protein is CASSSKGPSPETQYF. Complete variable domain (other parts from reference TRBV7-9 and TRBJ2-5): DTGVSQNPRHKITKRGQNVTFRCDPISEHNRLYWYRQTLGQGPEFLTYFQNEAQLEKSRLLSDRFSAERPKGSFSTLEIQRTEQGDSAMYLCASSSKGPSPETQYFGPGTRLLVL.

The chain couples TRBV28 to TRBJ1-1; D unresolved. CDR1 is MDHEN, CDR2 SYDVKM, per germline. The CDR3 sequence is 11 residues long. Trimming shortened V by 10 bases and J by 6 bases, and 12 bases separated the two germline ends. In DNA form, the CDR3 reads TGTGCCATTAATGGATCACCTGAAGCTTTCTTT. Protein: CAINGSPEAFF.

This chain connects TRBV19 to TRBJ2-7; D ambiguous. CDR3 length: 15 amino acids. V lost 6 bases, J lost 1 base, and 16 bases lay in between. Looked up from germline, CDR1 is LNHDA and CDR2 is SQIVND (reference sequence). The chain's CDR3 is CASSIGLKWSYEQYF. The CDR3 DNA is TGTGCCAGTAGCATCGGGTTGAAATGGTCCTACGAGCAGTACTTC.

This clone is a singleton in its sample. The CDR3 here is CASSQGRGRGEHF. CDR3 DNA: TGCGCCAGCAGCCAAGGTCGGGGCAGGGGAGAGCATTTT. The V call is TRBV4-1, the J call TRBJ1-5, with D perhaps matching TRBD1 (6 bases). This CDR3 region has 13 residues. Looked up from germline, CDR1 is MGHRA and CDR2 is YSYEKL. Trimming took off 1 base at V and 14 bases at J, with 15 bases between the two ends.

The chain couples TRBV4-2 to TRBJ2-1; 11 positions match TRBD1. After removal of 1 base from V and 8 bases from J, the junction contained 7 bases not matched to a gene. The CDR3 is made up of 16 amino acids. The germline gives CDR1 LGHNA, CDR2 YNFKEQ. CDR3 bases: TGTGCCAGCAGCCAAGCCGGGACAGGGGGATTTTATGAGCAGTTCTTC. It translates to CASSQAGTGGFYEQFF.

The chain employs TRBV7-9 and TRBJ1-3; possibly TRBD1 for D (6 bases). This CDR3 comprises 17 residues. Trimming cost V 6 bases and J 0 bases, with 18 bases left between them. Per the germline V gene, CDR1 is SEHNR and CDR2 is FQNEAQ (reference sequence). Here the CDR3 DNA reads TGTGCCAGCAGGTCCACCCAAGGGGGTTTCTCTGGAAACACCATATATTTT. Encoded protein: CASRSTQGGFSGNTIYF.

The CDR3 is CASSWGTASYNEQFF. The CDR3 bases are TGTGCCAGCAGTTGGGGGACGGCTTCCTACAATGAGCAGTTCTTC. The chain links TRBV7-6 to TRBJ2-1; D may correspond to TRBD1 or TRBD2 (5 bases each). Trimming took 6 bases from V and 1 from J, leaving 13 bases between them. CDR1 is SGHVS and CDR2 is FNYEAQ in the germline V gene. There are 15 residues in the CDR3.

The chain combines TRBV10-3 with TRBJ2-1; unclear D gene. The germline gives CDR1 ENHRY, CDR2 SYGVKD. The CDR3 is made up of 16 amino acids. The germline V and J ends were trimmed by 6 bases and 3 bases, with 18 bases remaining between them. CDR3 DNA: TGTGCCATCAGGGAGAGCACTCTGCAGAACTACAATGAGCAGTTCTTC. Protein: CAIRESTLQNYNEQFF.

The CDR3: CASSVAVTGGSYNEQFF. As DNA, the CDR3 is TGTGCCAGCAGCGTAGCGGTCACGGGGGGCTCCTACAATGAGCAGTTCTTC. The rearrangement uses TRBV9 and TRBJ2-1, with 7 bases identical to TRBD2. Germline values: CDR1 SGDLS, CDR2 YYNGEE. J gave up 0 bases and V 0 bases, and 6 bases lay outside the gene matches. The CDR3 totals 17 residues.

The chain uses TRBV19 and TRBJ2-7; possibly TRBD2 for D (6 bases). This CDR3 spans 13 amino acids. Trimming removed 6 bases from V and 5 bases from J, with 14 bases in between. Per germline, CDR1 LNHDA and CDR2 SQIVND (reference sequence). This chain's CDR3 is CASSRDGGNEQYF. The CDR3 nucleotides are TGTGCCAGTAGCAGGGACGGCGGGAACGAGCAGTACTTC.

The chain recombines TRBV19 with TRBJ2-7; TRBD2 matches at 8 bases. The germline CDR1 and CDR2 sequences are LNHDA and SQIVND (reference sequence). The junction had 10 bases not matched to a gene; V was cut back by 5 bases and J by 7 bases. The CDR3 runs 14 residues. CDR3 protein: CASSARGALGEQYF. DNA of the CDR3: TGTGCCAGTAGTGCGCGGGGGGCACTGGGGGAGCAGTACTTC.

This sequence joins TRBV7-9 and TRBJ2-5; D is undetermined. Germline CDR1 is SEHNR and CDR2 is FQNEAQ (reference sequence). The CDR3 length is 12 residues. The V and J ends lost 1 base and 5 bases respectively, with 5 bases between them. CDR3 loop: CASSLVFETQYF. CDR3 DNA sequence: TGTGCCAGCAGCTTAGTTTTTGAGACCCAGTACTTC.

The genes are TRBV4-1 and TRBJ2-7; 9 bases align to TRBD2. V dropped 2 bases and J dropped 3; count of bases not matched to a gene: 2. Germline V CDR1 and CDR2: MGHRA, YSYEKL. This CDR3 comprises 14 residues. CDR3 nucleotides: TGCGCCAGCAGCCAAAGACTAGCGGACTACGAGCAGTACTTC. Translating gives CASSQRLADYEQYF.

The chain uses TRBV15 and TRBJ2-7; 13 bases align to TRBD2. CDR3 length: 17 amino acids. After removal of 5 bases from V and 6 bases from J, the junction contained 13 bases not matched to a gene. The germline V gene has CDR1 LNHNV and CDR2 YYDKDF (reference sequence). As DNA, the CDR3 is TGTGCCACCAGCCCCGGACTAGCGGGAGTATCGGTCCTCGAGCAGTACTTC. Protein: CATSPGLAGVSVLEQYF.

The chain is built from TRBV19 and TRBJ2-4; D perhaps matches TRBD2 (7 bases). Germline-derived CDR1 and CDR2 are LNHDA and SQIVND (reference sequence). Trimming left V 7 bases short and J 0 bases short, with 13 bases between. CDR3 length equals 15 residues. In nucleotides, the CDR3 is TGTGCCAGTACCTCCGGGGGGCCAGCCAAAAACATTCAGTACTTC. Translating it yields CASTSGGPAKNIQYF.

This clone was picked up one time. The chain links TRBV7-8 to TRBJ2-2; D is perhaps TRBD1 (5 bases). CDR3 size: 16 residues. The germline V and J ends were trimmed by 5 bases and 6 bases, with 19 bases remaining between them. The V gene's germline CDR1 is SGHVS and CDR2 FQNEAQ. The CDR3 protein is CASSPRGSKRSGELFF. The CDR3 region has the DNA TGTGCCAGCAGCCCAAGGGGTTCGAAGAGATCCGGGGAGCTGTTTTTT.

The CDR3 is CASSLWEGQGNEQFF. The CDR3 DNA follows: TGTGCCAGCAGTTTATGGGAGGGCCAGGGAAATGAGCAGTTCTTC. J is TRBJ2-1 and V is TRBV27; 7 bases agree with TRBD2. This CDR3 spans 15 amino acids. V shed 1 base, J shed 7 bases, and the junction held 7 bases outside the gene matches. Germline V gene sequence: CDR1 MNHEY, CDR2 SMNVEV (reference sequence).

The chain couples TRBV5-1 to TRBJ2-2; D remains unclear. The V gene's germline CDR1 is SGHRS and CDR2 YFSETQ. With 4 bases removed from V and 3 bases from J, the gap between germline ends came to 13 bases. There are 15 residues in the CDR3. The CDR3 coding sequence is TGCGCCAGCAGCCCTCTCCCCCACGACACCGGGGAGCTGTTTTTT. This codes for CASSPLPHDTGELFF. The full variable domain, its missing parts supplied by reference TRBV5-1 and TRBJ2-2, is KAGVTQTPRYLIKTRGQQVTLSCSPISGHRSVSWYQQTPGQGLQFLFEYFSETQRNKGNFPGRFSGRQFSNSRSEMNVSTLELGDSALYLCASSPLPHDTGELFFGEGSRLTVL.

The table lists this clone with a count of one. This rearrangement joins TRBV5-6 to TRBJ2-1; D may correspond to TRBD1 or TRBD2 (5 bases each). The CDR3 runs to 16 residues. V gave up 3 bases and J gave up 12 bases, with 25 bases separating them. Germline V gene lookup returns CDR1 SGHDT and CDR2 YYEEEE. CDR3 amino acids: CASSSGAQAGGLGQFF. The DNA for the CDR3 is TGTGCCAGCAGCTCTGGAGCCCAAGCTGGGGGATTAGGGCAGTTCTTC.

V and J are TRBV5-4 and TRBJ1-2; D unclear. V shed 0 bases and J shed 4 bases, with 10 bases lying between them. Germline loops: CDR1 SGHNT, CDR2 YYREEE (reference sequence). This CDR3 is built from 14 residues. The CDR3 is CASSLARSSYGYTF. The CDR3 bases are TGTGCCAGCAGCTTGGCCCGGAGTAGCTATGGCTACACCTTC.

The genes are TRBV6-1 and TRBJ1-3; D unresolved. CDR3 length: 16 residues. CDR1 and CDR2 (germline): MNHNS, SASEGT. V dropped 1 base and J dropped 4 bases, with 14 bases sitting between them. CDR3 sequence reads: CASSEGTEALGNTIYF. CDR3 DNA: TGTGCCAGCAGTGAAGGGACGGAGGCACTCGGAAACACCATATATTTT.

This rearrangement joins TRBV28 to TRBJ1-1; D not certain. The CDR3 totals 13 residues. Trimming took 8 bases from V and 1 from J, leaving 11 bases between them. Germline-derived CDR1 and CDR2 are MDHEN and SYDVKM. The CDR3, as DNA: TGTGCCAGCGCTGGCAGACCGAACACTGAAGCTTTCTTT. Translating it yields CASAGRPNTEAFF.

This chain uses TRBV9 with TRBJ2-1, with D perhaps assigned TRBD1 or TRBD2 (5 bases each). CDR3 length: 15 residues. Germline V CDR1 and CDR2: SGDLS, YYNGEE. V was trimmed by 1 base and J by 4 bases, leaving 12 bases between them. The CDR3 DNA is TGTGCCAGCAGCGTATATGGGGACCCTTACAATGAGCAGTTCTTC. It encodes CASSVYGDPYNEQFF.

CDR3 sequence reads: CASNPDPRGQFYSPLHF. DNA of the CDR3: TGTGCCAGCAACCCTGACCCCCGGGGGCAGTTTTATTCACCCCTCCACTTT. The rearrangement uses TRBV28 and TRBJ1-6; TRBD1 might be the D (6 bases). Deletions cut 7 bases from V and 8 bases from J, with 24 bases between. Germline loops: CDR1 MDHEN, CDR2 SYDVKM. CDR3 size: 17 residues. The full variable domain, in which reference TRBV28 and TRBJ1-6 provide the parts outside the CDR3, is DVKVTQSSRYLVKRTGEKVFLECVQDMDHENMFWYRQDPGLGLRLIYFSYDVKMKEKGDIPEGYSVSREKKERFSLILESASTNQTSMYLCASNPDPRGQFYSPLHFGNGTRLTVT.

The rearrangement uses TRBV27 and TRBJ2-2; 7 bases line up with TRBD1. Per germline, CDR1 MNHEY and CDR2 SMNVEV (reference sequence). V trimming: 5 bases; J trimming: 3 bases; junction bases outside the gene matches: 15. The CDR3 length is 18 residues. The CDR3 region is CASSPRGETTGYTGELFF. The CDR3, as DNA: TGTGCCAGCAGTCCACGGGGCGAGACGACAGGGTACACCGGGGAGCTGTTTTTT.

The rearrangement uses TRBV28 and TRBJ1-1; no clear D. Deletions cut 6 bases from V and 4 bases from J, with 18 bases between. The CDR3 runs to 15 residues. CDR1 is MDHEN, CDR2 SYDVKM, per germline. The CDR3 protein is CASSRDGLTFTEAFF. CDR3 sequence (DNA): TGTGCCAGCAGCCGGGATGGGCTTACCTTCACTGAAGCTTTCTTT. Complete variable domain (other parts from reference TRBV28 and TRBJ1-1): DVKVTQSSRYLVKRTGEKVFLECVQDMDHENMFWYRQDPGLGLRLIYFSYDVKMKEKGDIPEGYSVSREKKERFSLILESASTNQTSMYLCASSRDGLTFTEAFFGQGTRLTVV.

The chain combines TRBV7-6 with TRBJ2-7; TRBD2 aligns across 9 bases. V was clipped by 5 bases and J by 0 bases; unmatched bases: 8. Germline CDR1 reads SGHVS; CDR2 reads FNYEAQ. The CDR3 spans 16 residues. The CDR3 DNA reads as TGTGCCAGCAGCCCGCCGCCTAGCGGGGCCTCCTACGAGCAGTACTTC. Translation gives CASSPPPSGASYEQYF.